This T cell receptor (beta chain) originates from a study of long-term antiretroviral therapy in people with HIV (dated 2022 in TCRdb). Notes on the research overall: The earliest samples were collected roughly a decade before the 2015 WHO recommendation for immediate ART, at a time when ART was usually postponed until CD4 counts fell. Of the roughly 27 participants with HIV, approximately ten were female. No cross-contamination during QIAcube processing was seen in test extractions of a monoclonal T-cell line run alongside around 30 polyclonal samples. This retrospective serial study examined whether starting ART and sustained HIV suppression were associated with changes in the composition and diversity of the TRB repertoire in peripheral blood. A total of fewer than 200 cryopreserved PBMC samples were contributed to the cohort by 30 adults with confirmed HIV infection, with samples collected serially over a mean of approximately six years (range 1-12). Overall study outcomes, separate from this receptor: Owing to limited PBMC availability, only the TCR beta chain was sequenced, without alpha chain pairing. Inferences about post-ART repertoire changes were limited because no data were available on ART adherence, viral resistance or therapy changes. Compared with controls, HIV repertoires had narrower CDR3 length ranges, and the network structure pointed to an antigen-experienced repertoire that shifted only slightly toward naive after ART. Because pre-ART samples had limited cell numbers, unsorted PBMC were profiled rather than sorted CD4+ and CD8+ T cells. The samples span the years 2004 to 2017, and the ART regimens used at that time may not be as effective as current regimens. Expanded TRB clones identified before ART initiation dominated the repertoire across all time points, though the dominance fluctuated and decreased in many PLHIV after ART. A significant increase in TRB diversity was found to be associated with ART initiation, although TRB diversity was observed to remain significantly below that of transplant donor controls even after long-term ART.

Inclusion was restricted to participants for whom at least one PBMC sample before ART initiation and at least two post-ART samples were available. All participants with HIV were treated in the United States of America. Before DNA extraction, cryopreserved samples of roughly 0.9-11 million PBMC were thawed and then washed. At the time of the earliest PBMC sample, participants with HIV were aged between roughly 20 and 55 years. Per participant, PBMC samples came from 1-4 timepoints prior to ART initiation and 2-8 timepoints following ART initiation, for a median of 7 samples. Serial HIV viral load, CD4+ T-cell count, ART history and demographic data were obtained for every participant. Using a Qiagen kit on a QIAcube, genomic DNA was extracted from unsorted PBMC, with samples processed in batches of 12. This clone was seen just once. No cognate antigen has been identified for it. Qualities for individual bases were not recorded, and no much larger clone is one base off.

There are 14 amino acids in the CDR3, from cysteine to phenylalanine inclusive. Only the CDR3 portion is preserved as DNA: 42 bases, with reading frame beginning at the first base. Via the germline V gene (reference sequence), CDR1 is SEHNR and CDR2 FQNEAQ. The germline ends are 14 bases apart after V is trimmed by 7 bases and J by 4 bases. The immunoSEQ hsTCRB v3.0 assay was used at survey level resolution to sequence the TRB variable region. A depth of 40,000-50,000 T-cell genomes per sample was targeted for TRB sequencing. An Illumina MiSeq with a v3 150-cycle kit was used to sequence the pooled TRB libraries. From the authors' description of their analysis: Analysis of repertoires was carried out in R inside a reproducible Nextflow workflow spanning QC, data transformation and analysis. LymphoSeq2, an R package for exploring AIRR-Seq data, was used to implement the custom analyses. A few samples yielding fewer than 5000 total TRB sequences were excluded, leaving 188 analyzed HIV repertoires. Of the 188 retained HIV repertoires, approximately 60 were collected before and roughly 130 after ART initiation. Repertoires were downsampled to 5000 TRB nucleotide sequences, and summary statistics were averaged over 100 downsampling iterations. TRB sequences were retained for analysis only if CDR3 regions of at least seven amino acids were present. Diversity was assessed using a clonality score derived from Shannon entropy and using the Gini coefficient. In the repertoire networks, any two of the top 5000 CDR3 amino acid sequences were linked whenever the two sequences differed by an edit distance of one. GLIPH2 predicted antigen specificity groups and MHC restriction for TRB CDR3 amino acid sequences. To flag known CMV, EBV, HIV or tissue antigen associations, CDR3 amino acid sequences were matched against VDJdb and McPAS-TCR. Pre-ART, post-ART and control groups were compared with Wilcoxon signed-rank tests and Holm-Bonferroni correction. What TCRdb holds here is the immuneACCESS table cut down to in-frame rearrangements. Part of the clones is not present; checked against another copy, under half of the missing clones reflect an unresolved V gene, and the others are unexplained. V and J calls and clone size are copied from that table; D and trimming were computed from the DNA. Within this sample are 45,000 or so clones, with over 90% of them counted one time only. The ten largest clones take up around 2% of the sample.

Here the sequenced sample was unsorted PBMCs, taken 9 to 9.5 years after starting antiretroviral therapy. The rearrangement combines TRBV7-9 with TRBJ1-3; a tentative D match to TRBD1 spans 6 bases. The receptor was derived from a man aged 25 to 40 with HIV. Read as DNA, the sequence is TGTGCCAGCACCGAAACAGGGTCAGGAAACACCATATATTTT. Translated, it reads CASTETGSGNTIYF.